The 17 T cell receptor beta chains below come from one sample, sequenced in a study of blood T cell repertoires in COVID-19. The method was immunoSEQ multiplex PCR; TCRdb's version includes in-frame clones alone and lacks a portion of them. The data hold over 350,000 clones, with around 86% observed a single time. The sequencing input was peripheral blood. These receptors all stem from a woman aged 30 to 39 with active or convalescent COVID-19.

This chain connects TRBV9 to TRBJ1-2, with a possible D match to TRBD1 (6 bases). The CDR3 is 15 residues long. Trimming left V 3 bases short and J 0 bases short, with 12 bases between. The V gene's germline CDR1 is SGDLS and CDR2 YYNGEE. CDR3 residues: CASSGTGLANYGYTF. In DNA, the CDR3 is TGTGCCAGCAGCGGAACAGGGTTAGCTAACTATGGCTACACCTTC.

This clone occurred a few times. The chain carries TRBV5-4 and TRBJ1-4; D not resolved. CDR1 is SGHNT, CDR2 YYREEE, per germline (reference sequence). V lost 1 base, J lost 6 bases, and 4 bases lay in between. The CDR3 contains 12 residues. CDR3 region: CASSLPDEKLFF. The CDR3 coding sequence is TGTGCCAGCAGCTTGCCGGATGAAAAACTGTTTTTT.

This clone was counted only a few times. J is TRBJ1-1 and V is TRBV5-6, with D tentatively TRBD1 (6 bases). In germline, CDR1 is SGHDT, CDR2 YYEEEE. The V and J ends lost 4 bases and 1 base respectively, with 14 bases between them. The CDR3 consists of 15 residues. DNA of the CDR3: TGTGCCAGCAGCCCTGAATGGGGGCAGAACACTGAAGCTTTCTTT. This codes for CASSPEWGQNTEAFF.

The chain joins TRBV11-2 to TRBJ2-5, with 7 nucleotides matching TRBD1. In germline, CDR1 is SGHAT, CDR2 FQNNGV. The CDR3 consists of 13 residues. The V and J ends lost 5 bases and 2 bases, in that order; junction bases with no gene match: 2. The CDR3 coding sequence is TGTGCCAGCAGCCTGGGACAGCAAGAGACCCAGTACTTC. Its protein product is CASSLGQQETQYF.

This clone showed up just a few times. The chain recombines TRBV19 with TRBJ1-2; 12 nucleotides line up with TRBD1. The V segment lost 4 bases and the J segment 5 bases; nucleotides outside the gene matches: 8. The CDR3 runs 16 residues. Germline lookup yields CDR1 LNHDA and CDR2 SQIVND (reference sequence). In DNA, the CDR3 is TGTGCCAGTAGTAAGGGACAGGGGGCCTTCGGGTATGGCTACACCTTC. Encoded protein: CASSKGQGAFGYGYTF.

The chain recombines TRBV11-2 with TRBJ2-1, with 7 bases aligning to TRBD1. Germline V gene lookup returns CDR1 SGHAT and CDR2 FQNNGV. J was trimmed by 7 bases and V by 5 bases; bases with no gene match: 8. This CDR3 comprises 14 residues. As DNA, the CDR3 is TGTGCCAGCAGCCGCGGGCAGGGGGTGAATGAGCAGTTCTTC. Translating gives CASSRGQGVNEQFF.

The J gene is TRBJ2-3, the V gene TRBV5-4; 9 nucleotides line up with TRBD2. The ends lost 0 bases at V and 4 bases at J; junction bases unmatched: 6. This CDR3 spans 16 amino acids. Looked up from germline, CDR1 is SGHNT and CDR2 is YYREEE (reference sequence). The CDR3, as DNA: TGTGCCAGCAGCTTGGCCGGCGGGAGGGACCCAGATACGCAGTATTTT. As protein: CASSLAGGRDPDTQYF.

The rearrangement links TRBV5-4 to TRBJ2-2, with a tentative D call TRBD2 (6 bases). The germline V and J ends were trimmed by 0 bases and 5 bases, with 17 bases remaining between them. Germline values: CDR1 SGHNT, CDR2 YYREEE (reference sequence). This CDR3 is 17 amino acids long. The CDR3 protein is CASSLAGLGTGTGELFF. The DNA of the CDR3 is TGTGCCAGCAGCTTGGCGGGACTCGGTACGGGGACCGGGGAGCTGTTTTTT.

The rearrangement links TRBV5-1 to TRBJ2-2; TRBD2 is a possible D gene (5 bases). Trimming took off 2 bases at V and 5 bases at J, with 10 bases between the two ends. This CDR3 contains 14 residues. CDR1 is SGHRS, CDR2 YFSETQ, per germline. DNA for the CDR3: TGCGCCAGCAGCTTCCGCCGGGGTACCGGGGAGCTGTTTTTT. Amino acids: CASSFRRGTGELFF.

The CDR3 here is CAISEREGNGYTF. In nucleotides, the CDR3 is TGTGCCATCAGTGAACGTGAGGGTAATGGCTACACCTTC. The chain is built from TRBV10-3 and TRBJ1-2; D ambiguous. Germline values: CDR1 ENHRY, CDR2 SYGVKD. V was clipped by 3 bases and J by 6 bases, with 11 bases between them. This CDR3 contains 13 residues.

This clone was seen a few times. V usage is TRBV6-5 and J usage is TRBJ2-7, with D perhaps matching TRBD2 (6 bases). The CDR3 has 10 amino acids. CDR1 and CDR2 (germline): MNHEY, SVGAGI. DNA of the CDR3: TGTGTGGCGGGGACCTACGAGCAGTACTTC. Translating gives CVAGTYEQYF.

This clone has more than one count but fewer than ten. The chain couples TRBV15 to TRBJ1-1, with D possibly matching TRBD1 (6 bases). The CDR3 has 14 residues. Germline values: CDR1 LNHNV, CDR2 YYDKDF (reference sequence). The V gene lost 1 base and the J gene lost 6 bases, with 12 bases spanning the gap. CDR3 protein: CATSRVQGRAEAFF. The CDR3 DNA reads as TGTGCCACCAGCAGAGTACAGGGAAGGGCTGAAGCTTTCTTT.

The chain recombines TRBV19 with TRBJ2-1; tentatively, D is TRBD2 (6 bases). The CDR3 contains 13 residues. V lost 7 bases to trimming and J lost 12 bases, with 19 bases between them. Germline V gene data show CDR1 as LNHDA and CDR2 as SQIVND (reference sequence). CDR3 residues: CASISPDYLVQFF. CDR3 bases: TGTGCCAGTATCTCCCCGGACTATCTTGTGCAGTTCTTC.

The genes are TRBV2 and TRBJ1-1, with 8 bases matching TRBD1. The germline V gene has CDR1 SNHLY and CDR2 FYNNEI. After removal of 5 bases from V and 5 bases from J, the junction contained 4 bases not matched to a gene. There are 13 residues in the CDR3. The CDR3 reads CASSQGAGTEAFF. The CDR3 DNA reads TGTGCCAGCAGTCAGGGGGCTGGGACTGAAGCTTTCTTT.

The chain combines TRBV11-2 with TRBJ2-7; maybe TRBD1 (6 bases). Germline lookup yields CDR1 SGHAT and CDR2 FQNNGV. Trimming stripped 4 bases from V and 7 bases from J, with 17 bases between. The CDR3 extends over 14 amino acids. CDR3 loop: CASSSWDTPGEQYF. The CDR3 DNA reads TGTGCCAGCAGCTCCTGGGACACCCCCGGGGAGCAGTACTTC.

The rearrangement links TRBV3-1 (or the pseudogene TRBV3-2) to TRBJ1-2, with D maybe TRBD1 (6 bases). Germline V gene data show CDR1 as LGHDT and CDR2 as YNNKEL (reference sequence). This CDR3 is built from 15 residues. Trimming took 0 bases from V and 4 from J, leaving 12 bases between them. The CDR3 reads CASSQETGILYGYTF. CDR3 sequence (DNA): TGTGCCAGCAGCCAAGAAACAGGGATCCTCTATGGCTACACCTTC.

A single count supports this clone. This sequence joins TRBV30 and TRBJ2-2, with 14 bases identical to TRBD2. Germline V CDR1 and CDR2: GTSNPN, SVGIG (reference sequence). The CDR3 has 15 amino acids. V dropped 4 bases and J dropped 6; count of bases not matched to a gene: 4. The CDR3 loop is CAWTGLAGGAGELFF. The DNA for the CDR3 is TGTGCCTGGACCGGACTAGCGGGAGGCGCCGGGGAGCTGTTTTTT.